The clone carrying this T cell receptor (beta chain) was counted only a few times. The data derive from a study of tumor and adjacent non-tumor tissue in lung cancer. TCRbeta libraries were built with three rounds of nested PCR, modified from ARM-PCR. MiXCR, run by TCRdb on the multiplex PCR reads, gives a single entry per CDR3 protein. The data show fewer than 150,000 distinct CDR3 sequences, 60% to 70% seen once. This CDR3 is built from 15 residues. Germline CDR1 and CDR2: LGHNT and FRNRAP. The template was RNA from unsorted bulk tissue. Sequenced sample: lung tumor tissue. This receptor was taken from a man aged 55 to 70 with small cell lung cancer. The chain recombines TRBV12-5 with TRBJ2-1, with a possible D match to TRBD2 (6 bases). CDR3 coding DNA: TGTTCGAGCTGGGACTCCTCGAGGAGTGGCAATGAGCAGTTCTTC. Protein product: CSSWDSSRSGNEQFF.